The present TCR beta chain was sequenced within a study of cytomegalovirus exposure and HLA in healthy donors. About the research overall: Earlier, 200 million or so T cells were analyzed, and some 120 million unique TCR beta sequences were found among them. Genetic ancestry analysis placed 75% to 85% of the 300 to 400 donors that were genotyped in the Caucasian-associated cluster. Overall study results and limits: The authors enumerated over 150 TCR beta chains as linked to cytomegalovirus.

This CDR3 is built from 16 residues. In germline, CDR1 is SGDLS, CDR2 YYNGEE. V was pared by 0 bases and J by 5 bases, with 8 bases of the junction left unmatched. As regards this clone: Its matching antigen is unknown.

60 Vbeta and 13 Jbeta primers were used in PCR. In the original analysis: An analysis performed later counted 74 million or so unique TCR beta chains (approximately 10 million of them shared). This table comes from immunoSEQ multiplex PCR, and its TCRdb copy is limited to in-frame clones, with some not included. Clone size and the V and J calls come from that table; the DNA yielded D and trimming. The profile shows about 160,000 clones, approximately 80% of them singletons. The sample was PBMCs. The sequence was obtained from a woman younger than 35 in good health and CMV-seronegative. The chain uses TRBV9 and TRBJ2-1; 7 bases line up with TRBD2. CDR3 region: CASSVVGGKLNNEQFF. Written as DNA, the CDR3 is TGTGCCAGCAGCGTAGTCGGGGGGAAACTAAACAATGAGCAGTTCTTC.